The sequence of this T cell receptor beta chain was determined in a study of blood T cell repertoires in COVID-19. The germline V gene encodes CDR1 LGHNA and CDR2 YNFKEQ. CDR3 size: 17 residues. Trimming removed 0 bases at V and 6 bases at J, with 18 bases between. Generated by immunoSEQ multiplex PCR, the TCRdb table keeps only in-frame clones and is missing some. The repertoire holds roughly 290,000 clones, with about 88% as singletons. The source is a woman aged 55-70 years with acute or convalescent COVID-19. Sequenced sample: peripheral blood. The rearrangement uses TRBV4-2 and TRBJ2-1, with D maybe TRBD2 (5 bases). The chain's CDR3 is CASSQEGRTVRSNEQFF. CDR3 in DNA: TGTGCCAGCAGCCAAGAGGGGAGAACGGTTCGATCCAATGAGCAGTTCTTC.